What follows are 30 T cell receptor beta chains derived from one specimen sequenced in a study of Graves' ophthalmopathy and Graves' hyperthyroidism. From RNA, the CDR3 regions of TCR beta chains were amplified and sequenced. First-round RT-PCR with HTBI primers preceded a second-round multiplex PCR. One entry per CDR3 protein results from TCRdb running MiXCR on the multiplex PCR reads. Of 660,000 or so distinct CDR3 sequences listed, about 38% were seen once; the top ten hold 3.3%. The sequenced sample was peripheral blood. The receptors stem from an adult man with Graves' ophthalmopathy.

The genes are TRBV4-1 and TRBJ1-1; D possibly corresponds to TRBD1 (6 bases). The CDR3 contains 15 residues. CDR1 is MGHRA and CDR2 is YSYEKL in the germline V gene. V lost 1 base, J lost 8 bases, and 17 bases lay in between. The CDR3 spells CASSQGTGAGWEAFF. The DNA for the CDR3 is TGCGCCAGCAGCCAAGGAACGGGGGCGGGATGGGAAGCTTTCTTT.

The chain combines TRBV7-8 with TRBJ1-4; weak D call: TRBD1 (5 bases). Germline CDR1 SGHVS, CDR2 FQNEAQ. The CDR3 loop spans 14 amino acids. V dropped 8 bases and J dropped 6 bases, with 16 bases sitting between them. DNA for the CDR3: TGTGCCAGCGCGGGAGCCAGGGTGGATGAAAAACTGTTTTTT. Translation gives CASAGARVDEKLFF.

Details on this clonotype: A read error may be the cause here, since a much bigger clone is one base away. The rearrangement links TRBV11-1 to TRBJ2-7; D gene ambiguous. Germline values: CDR1 SGHAT, CDR2 FQDESV (reference sequence). The CDR3 is 11 residues long. The V gene lost 8 bases and the J gene lost 3 bases, with 8 bases spanning the gap. DNA of the CDR3: TGTGCCAGCGGCCAAGACTACGAGCAGTACTTC. Translating gives CASGQDYEQYF.

In its sample, this clonotype was seen a few times. The V and J genes are TRBV29-1 and TRBJ2-5; 11 bases line up with TRBD2. The V segment lost 5 bases and the J segment 5 bases; nucleotides outside the gene matches: 4. The CDR3 contains 13 residues. Germline assignment: CDR1 SQVTM and CDR2 ANQGSEA. In DNA form, the CDR3 reads TGCAGCGTTTACACTAGCGGGGGCGAGACCCAGTACTTC. Protein sequence: CSVYTSGGETQYF.

The chain couples TRBV30 to TRBJ2-7, with D possibly matching TRBD1 (5 bases). The length of the CDR3 is 14 residues. Germline V lookup: CDR1 GTSNPN, CDR2 SVGIG (reference sequence). Trimming stripped 1 base from V and 5 bases from J, with 15 bases between. The DNA of the CDR3 is TGTGCCTGGAGTGGGGCAGGGTGGGCCAACGAGCAGTACTTC. Amino acids: CAWSGAGWANEQYF.

With regard to this clonotype: Its ends do not fully match the called genes, so a read error is possible. The chain is built from TRBV11-2 and TRBJ1-3; D might be TRBD1 (6 bases). The CDR3 has 16 amino acids. Per germline, CDR1 SGHAT and CDR2 FQNNGV. The CDR3 DNA reads as TGTGCCAGCAGCCCTGACAGGAGATACTCTGGAAACATCATATATTTT. As protein: CASSPDRRYSGNIIYF.

The V and J genes are TRBV9 and TRBJ2-2; 9 nucleotides align to TRBD2. CDR3 size: 12 residues. CDR1 and CDR2 (germline): SGDLS, YYNGEE. Germline trimming cut 7 bases from V and 11 bases from J; bases unmatched to any gene: 6. CDR3 bases: TGTGCCAGCGGTCGAGCGGGAGGCGAGCTGTTTTTT. As protein: CASGRAGGELFF.

The chain is built from TRBV19 and TRBJ2-1; D is undetermined. This CDR3 region has 11 residues. With 3 bases removed from V and 7 bases from J, the gap between germline ends came to 4 bases. The germline gives CDR1 LNHDA, CDR2 SQIVND (reference sequence). As DNA, the CDR3 is TGTGCCAGTAGTATTATGAATGAGCAGTTCTTC. It translates to CASSIMNEQFF.

The sample holds many counts of this clonotype. The chain links TRBV7-9 to TRBJ2-7; 7 bases align to TRBD1. Germline CDR1 is SEHNR and CDR2 is FQNEAQ (reference sequence). V lost 1 base and J lost 5; bases outside the gene matches: 11. This CDR3 has 16 amino acids. CDR3 protein: CASSLVPQRQGHEQYF. The CDR3 DNA sequence: TGTGCCAGCAGCTTAGTTCCACAAAGACAGGGCCACGAGCAGTACTTC.

The chain joins TRBV13 to TRBJ2-7; D gene ambiguous. V was clipped by 5 bases and J by 2 bases, with 13 bases between them. The CDR3 totals 14 residues. Germline V lookup: CDR1 PRHDT, CDR2 FYEKMQ (reference sequence). CDR3 amino acids: CASSHVARAYEQYF. In nucleotides, the CDR3 is TGTGCCAGCAGCCACGTCGCCCGGGCCTACGAGCAGTACTTC.

This clonotype was recorded at least ten times. The chain joins TRBV7-9 to TRBJ1-2; D remains ambiguous. V was cut by 5 bases and J by 3 bases, with 13 bases left in between. The V gene's germline CDR1 is SEHNR and CDR2 FQNEAQ (reference sequence). This CDR3 contains 14 residues. The CDR3 is CASSQDEHYYGYTF. The CDR3 nucleotides read TGTGCCAGCAGCCAAGATGAACATTACTATGGCTACACCTTC. Based on the CDR3 plus reference TRBV7-9 and TRBJ1-2, the full variable domain is DTGVSQNPRHKITKRGQNVTFRCDPISEHNRLYWYRQTLGQGPEFLTYFQNEAQLEKSRLLSDRFSAERPKGSFSTLEIQRTEQGDSAMYLCASSQDEHYYGYTFGSGTRLTVV.

This clonotype was seen ten or more times. This chain links TRBV29-1 with TRBJ2-5; D ambiguous. The CDR3 extends over 12 amino acids. V was clipped by 7 bases and J by 5 bases, with 14 bases between them. CDR1 SQVTM and CDR2 ANQGSEA come from the germline V gene. This chain's CDR3 is CSGVGSGETQYF. DNA for the CDR3: TGCAGCGGAGTGGGATCTGGGGAGACCCAGTACTTC.

CDR3 in amino acids: CASSQEVGVNTEAFF. The CDR3 region has the DNA TGTGCCAGCAGCCAAGAGGTCGGAGTGAACACTGAAGCTTTCTTT. The chain links TRBV7-9 to TRBJ1-1; D call uncertain. Trimming removed 5 bases from V and 0 bases from J, with 13 bases in between. The CDR3 has 15 amino acids. Germline V gene sequence: CDR1 SEHNR, CDR2 FQNEAQ (reference sequence).

CDR3 coding DNA: TGTGCCACCACGGACAGGGAGCTGTTTTTT. Translating it yields CATTDRELFF. V usage is TRBV24-1 and J usage is TRBJ2-2; D is possibly TRBD1 (5 bases). The germline CDR1 and CDR2 sequences are KGHDR and SFDVKD. V gave up 8 bases and J gave up 9 bases, with 6 bases separating them. This CDR3 contains 10 residues.

Details on this clonotype: The junction shows a germline mismatch at one end, possibly a read error. This rearrangement joins TRBV19 to TRBJ2-3; possible D gene TRBD2, 6 bases. Germline V CDR1 and CDR2: LNHDA, SQIVND (reference sequence). The CDR3 loop spans 13 amino acids. CDR3 coding DNA: TGTGCCAGTAGTATAGTGCCCGGGACTGTTCCCCGTTTT. It specifies CASSIVPGTVPRF.

In this sample, this clonotype turned up many times. This rearrangement joins TRBV7-2 to TRBJ1-6, with D possibly being TRBD1 (6 bases). The CDR3 contains 16 residues. Trimming removed 6 bases from V and 7 bases from J, with 19 bases in between. From germline, CDR1 is SGHTA and CDR2 FQGNSA. Here the CDR3 reads CASSQNPRDINSPLHF. The CDR3 DNA is TGTGCCAGCAGTCAAAACCCCCGGGACATCAATTCACCCCTCCACTTT. The complete variable domain, with remaining parts taken from reference TRBV7-2 and TRBJ1-6, reads GAGVSQSPSNKVTEKGKDVELRCDPISGHTALYWYRQSLGQGLEFLIYFQGNSAPDKSGLPSDRFSAERTGGSVSTLTIQRTQQEDSAVYLCASSQNPRDINSPLHFGNGTRLTVT.

There are many counts of this clonotype. This chain connects TRBV5-1 to TRBJ1-1; D not certain. The CDR3 is made up of 13 amino acids. The V gene's germline CDR1 is SGHRS and CDR2 YFSETQ. Trimming took off 4 bases at V and 4 bases at J, with 11 bases between the two ends. The CDR3 region is CASSLGLATEAFF. CDR3 DNA: TGCGCCAGCAGCCTGGGCCTCGCCACTGAAGCTTTCTTT.

In this sample, this clonotype turned up many times. The CDR3 DNA sequence: TGCGCCAGCAGGCGGACAGGGGCGGCGGAGACCCAGTACTTC. Translated: CASRRTGAAETQYF. This chain joins TRBV4-1 and TRBJ2-5; TRBD1 matches at 9 bases. The CDR3 runs to 14 residues. Germline V gives CDR1 MGHRA, CDR2 YSYEKL. Losses at the gene ends were 6 bases for V and 5 bases for J; bases not matched to a gene: 7.

The chain links TRBV18 to TRBJ2-5, with D possibly TRBD2 on 5 matching bases. Per the germline V gene, CDR1 is KGHSH and CDR2 is LQKENI. The CDR3 is 13 amino acids. The V and J ends lost 0 bases and 9 bases respectively, with 11 bases between them. The CDR3 coding sequence is TGTGCCAGCTCACCACCGTCCGACGGGGCCCAGTACTTC. It yields the protein CASSPPSDGAQYF.

The genes are TRBV7-3 and TRBJ2-7, with 10 bases matching TRBD1. Germline V gives CDR1 SGHTA, CDR2 FQGTGA. The CDR3 loop spans 16 amino acids. V shed 6 bases and J 5 bases; nucleotides not matched to a gene: 13. CDR3 sequence (DNA): TGTGCCAGCAGTTCCCTCGGGACAGGGGTTGTCCACGAGCAGTACTTC. It yields the protein CASSSLGTGVVHEQYF.

This clonotype was counted between two and nine times. V and J are TRBV5-4 and TRBJ2-2; TRBD1 is a possible D gene (5 bases). Trimming took off 4 bases at V and 3 bases at J, with 16 bases between the two ends. The CDR3 length is 16 residues. The V gene's germline CDR1 is SGHNT and CDR2 YYREEE (reference sequence). Written as DNA, the CDR3 is TGTGCCAGCAGCCCTTTCTTGGAAGGGGACACCGGGGAGCTGTTTTTT. Translated: CASSPFLEGDTGELFF.

This chain connects TRBV4-2 to TRBJ1-6; D is perhaps TRBD1 (6 bases). This CDR3 region has 16 residues. Germline CDR1 and CDR2: LGHNA and YNFKEQ. Trimming took 2 bases from V and 3 from J, leaving 11 bases between them. The CDR3 DNA reads as TGTGCCAGCAGCCAATTCCAGACAGGCTATAATTCACCCCTCCACTTT. Residues: CASSQFQTGYNSPLHF.

The chain recombines TRBV7-9 with TRBJ1-1; 12 nucleotides agree with TRBD1. This CDR3 has 16 residues. Germline V CDR1 and CDR2: SEHNR, FQNEAQ (reference sequence). Germline trimming cut 5 bases from V and 4 bases from J; bases unmatched to any gene: 8. The CDR3 DNA sequence: TGTGCCAGCAGCCTAGGGACAGGGGGCTTTGGCACTGAAGCTTTCTTT. Its translation: CASSLGTGGFGTEAFF.

The CDR3 DNA sequence: TGTGCCAGCAGGGGGGCAGGGTGGAAAGAGACCCAGTACTTC. This sequence encodes CASRGAGWKETQYF. The V call is TRBV11-2, the J call TRBJ2-5, with TRBD1 as a possible D gene (6 bases). The CDR3 is 14 amino acids. Between the trimmed V and J ends, which lost 6 bases and 3 bases, there was a span of 14 bases. Germline assignment: CDR1 SGHAT and CDR2 FQNNGV.

The chain employs TRBV29-1 and TRBJ1-1, with a weak D call TRBD1 (5 bases). The ends were cut back, 7 bases at V and 1 base at J, with 7 bases in the middle. Germline values: CDR1 SQVTM, CDR2 ANQGSEA. The CDR3 runs 11 residues. CDR3 bases: TGCAGCGGGGACGGGAACACTGAAGCTTTCTTT. It codes for CSGDGNTEAFF. Together with reference TRBV29-1 and TRBJ1-1, the CDR3 gives the full variable domain: SAVISQKPSRDICQRGTSLTIQCQVDSQVTMMFWYRQQPGQSLTLIATANQGSEATYESGFVIDKFPISRPNLTFSTLTVSNMSPEDSSIYLCSGDGNTEAFFGQGTRLTVV.

This clonotype has just a few counts. The genes are TRBV5-1 and TRBJ2-5, with 7 nucleotides matching TRBD2. The ends lost 7 bases at V and 7 bases at J; junction bases unmatched: 7. Per germline, CDR1 SGHRS and CDR2 YFSETQ. This CDR3 is built from 12 residues. The CDR3 reads CASRREPGTQYF. The CDR3 DNA reads as TGCGCCAGCCGGCGGGAGCCCGGGACCCAGTACTTC. The complete variable domain, with remaining parts taken from reference TRBV5-1 and TRBJ2-5, reads KAGVTQTPRYLIKTRGQQVTLSCSPISGHRSVSWYQQTPGQGLQFLFEYFSETQRNKGNFPGRFSGRQFSNSRSEMNVSTLELGDSALYLCASRREPGTQYFGPGTRLLVL.

There are a few counts of this clonotype. A junction boundary mismatches the germline segment, possibly from a read error. This chain uses TRBV10-3 with TRBJ1-2; 8 positions agree with TRBD1. The CDR3 covers 15 residues. CDR1 ENHRY and CDR2 SYGVKD come from the germline V gene. Here the CDR3 reads CASSPSRGRNYGYTF. CDR3 coding DNA: TGTGCCAGCAGTCCCTCCAGGGGGCGAAACTATGGCTACACCTTC.

This clonotype was recorded at least ten times. The gene calls are TRBV6-1 and TRBJ1-1, with TRBD1 as a possible D gene (6 bases). CDR1 and CDR2 (germline): MNHNS, SASEGT. CDR3 length: 15 residues. With 5 bases removed from V and 0 bases from J, the gap between germline ends came to 13 bases. DNA for the CDR3: TGTGCCAGCAGTAAGCAGGGGATCATGAACACTGAAGCTTTCTTT. This encodes CASSKQGIMNTEAFF.

Points on this clonotype: Since a much larger clone is just one base distant, this may be a read error. The J gene is TRBJ1-2, the V gene TRBV7-9, with D perhaps TRBD1 (5 bases). CDR1 is SEHNR and CDR2 is FQNEAQ in the germline V gene (reference sequence). CDR3 length: 12 amino acids. DNA of the CDR3: TGTGCCAGCGGCTTAGGGACCTCTGGCTACACCTTC. It codes for CASGLGTSGYTF.

This clonotype was counted at least ten times. The gene calls are TRBV7-9 and TRBJ2-2; D uncertain. Trimming took off 1 base at V and 0 bases at J, with 12 bases between the two ends. Germline values: CDR1 SEHNR, CDR2 FQNEAQ (reference sequence). CDR3 length: 17 amino acids. CDR3 protein: CASSLVWLQPNTGELFF. The CDR3, as DNA: TGTGCCAGCAGCTTAGTGTGGTTGCAGCCGAACACCGGGGAGCTGTTTTTT.